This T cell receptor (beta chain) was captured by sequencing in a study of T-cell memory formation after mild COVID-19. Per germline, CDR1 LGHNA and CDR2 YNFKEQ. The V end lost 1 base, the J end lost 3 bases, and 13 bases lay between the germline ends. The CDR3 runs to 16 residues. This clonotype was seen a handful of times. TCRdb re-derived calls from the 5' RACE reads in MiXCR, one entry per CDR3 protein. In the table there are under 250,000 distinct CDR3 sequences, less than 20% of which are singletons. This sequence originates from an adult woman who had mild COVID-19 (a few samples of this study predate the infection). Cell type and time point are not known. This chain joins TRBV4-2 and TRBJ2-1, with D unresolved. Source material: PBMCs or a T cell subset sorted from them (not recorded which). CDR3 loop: CASSQGRGPGYNEQFF. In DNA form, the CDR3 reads TGTGCCAGCAGCCAAGGACGAGGACCCGGCTACAATGAGCAGTTCTTC.